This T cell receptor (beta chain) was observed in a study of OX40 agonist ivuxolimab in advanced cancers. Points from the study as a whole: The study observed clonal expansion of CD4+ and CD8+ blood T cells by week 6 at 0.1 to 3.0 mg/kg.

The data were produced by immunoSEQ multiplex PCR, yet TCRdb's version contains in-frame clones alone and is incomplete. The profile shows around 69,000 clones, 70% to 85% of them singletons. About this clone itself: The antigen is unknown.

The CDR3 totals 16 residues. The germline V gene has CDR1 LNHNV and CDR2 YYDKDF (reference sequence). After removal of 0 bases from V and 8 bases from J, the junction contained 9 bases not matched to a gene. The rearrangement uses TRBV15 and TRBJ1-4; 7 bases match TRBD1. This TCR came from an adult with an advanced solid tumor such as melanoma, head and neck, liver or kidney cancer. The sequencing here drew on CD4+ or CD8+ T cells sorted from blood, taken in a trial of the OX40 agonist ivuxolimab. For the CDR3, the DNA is TGTGCCACCAGCAGAGATTTGGAGGGGGCTGGAGAAAAACTGTTTTTT. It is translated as CATSRDLEGAGEKLFF.